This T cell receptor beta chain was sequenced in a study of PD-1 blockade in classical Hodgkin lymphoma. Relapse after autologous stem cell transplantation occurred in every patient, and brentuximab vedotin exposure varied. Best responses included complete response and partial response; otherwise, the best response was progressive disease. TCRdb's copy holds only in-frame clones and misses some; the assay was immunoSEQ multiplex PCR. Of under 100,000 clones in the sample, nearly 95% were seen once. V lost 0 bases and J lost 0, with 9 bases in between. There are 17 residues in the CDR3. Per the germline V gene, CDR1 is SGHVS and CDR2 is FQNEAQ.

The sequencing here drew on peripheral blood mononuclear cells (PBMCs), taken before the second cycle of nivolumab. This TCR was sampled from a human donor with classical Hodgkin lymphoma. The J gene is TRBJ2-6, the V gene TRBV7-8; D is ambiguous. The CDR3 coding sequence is TGTGCCAGCAGCTTAGCCGGGTTGACCTCTGGGGCCAACGTCCTGACTTTC. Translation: CASSLAGLTSGANVLTF.